This is a list of T cell receptor beta chains from one sample in a study of shared clonotypes between healthy human individuals. Some clones are missing from TCRdb's copy, which holds only in-frame ones; the method was immunoSEQ multiplex PCR. This table holds about 320,000 clones, around 86% found once. The sequencing sample was made of memory CD8+ T cells sorted from blood. These receptors all stem from a man in his late teens or twenties in good health. Each CDR3 is given with its conserved first and last residue. A D gene is named only where the DNA matches it firmly.

d_call: TRBD1; j_call: TRBJ1-2; v_call: TRBV2; cdr3_nt: TGTGCCAGCAGTGGGTTTGACAGGGGCGATGGCTACACCTTC; cdr3_aa: CASSGFDRGDGYTF
d_call: .; j_call: TRBJ1-5; v_call: TRBV28; cdr3_nt: TGTGCCAGCAGTTTTGGGCAGGGCGGGCAGCCCCAGCATTTT; cdr3_aa: CASSFGQGGQPQHF
d_call: .; j_call: TRBJ2-7; v_call: TRBV6-6; cdr3_nt: TGTGCCAGCAGTTACGAGGATTACGAGCAGTACTTC; cdr3_aa: CASSYEDYEQYF
d_call: TRBD1; j_call: TRBJ1-5; v_call: TRBV7-2; cdr3_nt: TGTGCCAGCAGCACCGGGACAGGGGGCGGTCAGCCCCAGCATTTT; cdr3_aa: CASSTGTGGGQPQHF
d_call: TRBD1; j_call: TRBJ1-2; v_call: TRBV19; cdr3_nt: TGTGCCAGTAGTGGGACAGTTCCCCCCCTATATGGCTACACCTTC; cdr3_aa: CASSGTVPPLYGYTF
d_call: .; j_call: TRBJ2-2; v_call: TRBV10-3; cdr3_nt: TGTGCCATCAGTGAGTCGGGTTTGGGAAAGACCGGGGAGCTGTTTTTT; cdr3_aa: CAISESGLGKTGELFF
d_call: .; j_call: TRBJ2-7; v_call: TRBV27; cdr3_nt: TGTGCCAGCAGTTTATATGGGTTTTCCTACGAGCAGTACTTC; cdr3_aa: CASSLYGFSYEQYF
d_call: .; j_call: TRBJ2-3; v_call: TRBV7-9; cdr3_nt: TGTGCCAGCAGCTTAGCGGGCCAGGGGAGAGATACGCAGTATTTT; cdr3_aa: CASSLAGQGRDTQYF
d_call: .; j_call: TRBJ2-7; v_call: TRBV7-6; cdr3_nt: TGTGCCAGCAGCTTAAGGGTGTCCTACGAGCAGTACTTC; cdr3_aa: CASSLRVSYEQYF
d_call: .; j_call: TRBJ1-1; v_call: TRBV9; cdr3_nt: TGTGCCAGCAGCGCTGGAGGCACTGAAGCTTTCTTT; cdr3_aa: CASSAGGTEAFF
d_call: .; j_call: TRBJ1-2; v_call: TRBV11-2; cdr3_nt: TGTGCCAGCAGCTTAGGGGCCTATGGCTACACCTTC; cdr3_aa: CASSLGAYGYTF
d_call: TRBD2; j_call: TRBJ2-7; v_call: TRBV11-2; cdr3_nt: TGTGCCAGCAGCCGCGGGGGGGAGCAGTACTTC; cdr3_aa: CASSRGGEQYF
d_call: .; j_call: TRBJ1-5; v_call: TRBV6-6; cdr3_nt: TGTGCCAGCAGTTACAATTCGGCCGGGGGTAATCAGCCCCAGCATTTT; cdr3_aa: CASSYNSAGGNQPQHF
d_call: .; j_call: TRBJ2-7; v_call: TRBV4-1; cdr3_nt: TGCGCCAGCAGCCAACTCGCGGACTTCACCTACGAGCAGTACTTC; cdr3_aa: CASSQLADFTYEQYF
d_call: TRBD1; j_call: TRBJ1-2; v_call: TRBV27; cdr3_nt: TGTGCCAGCACCAACACAGGGGCGGGTGATGGCTACACCTTC; cdr3_aa: CASTNTGAGDGYTF
d_call: .; j_call: TRBJ2-1; v_call: TRBV10-3; cdr3_nt: TGTGCCATCAGTGATCCGGCCAGACGAAGCTCCTACAATGAGCAGTTCTTC; cdr3_aa: CAISDPARRSSYNEQFF
d_call: TRBD1; j_call: TRBJ1-1; v_call: TRBV10-3; cdr3_nt: TGTGCCACGGGGACAGTCCAGTACATGAGCACTGAAGCTTTCTTT; cdr3_aa: CATGTVQYMSTEAFF
d_call: .; j_call: TRBJ2-5; v_call: TRBV27; cdr3_nt: TGTGCCAGCAGTTTATCCGGAAGCGGAGAGACCCAGTACTTC; cdr3_aa: CASSLSGSGETQYF
d_call: .; j_call: TRBJ2-5; v_call: TRBV4-1; cdr3_nt: TGCGCCAGCAGCCAAGATCGTAGAAGGGGGGAGACCCAGTACTTC; cdr3_aa: CASSQDRRRGETQYF
d_call: TRBD1; j_call: TRBJ1-2; v_call: TRBV6-4; cdr3_nt: TGTGCCAGCAGTGGGGACAGGACTTTCTATGGCTACACCTTC; cdr3_aa: CASSGDRTFYGYTF
d_call: .; j_call: TRBJ2-1; v_call: TRBV7-8; cdr3_nt: TGTGCCAGCAGCTTAGTGCACTTGAGCTCCTACAATGAGCAGTTCTTC; cdr3_aa: CASSLVHLSSYNEQFF
d_call: .; j_call: TRBJ1-2; v_call: TRBV7-9; cdr3_nt: TGTGCCAGCAGTCAAGGCCCCGATTATGGCTACACCTTC; cdr3_aa: CASSQGPDYGYTF
d_call: TRBD2; j_call: TRBJ2-1; v_call: TRBV4-1; cdr3_nt: TGCGCCAGCAGCCACCATTTAGGTAGCGGGAGGGAGCAGTTCTTC; cdr3_aa: CASSHHLGSGREQFF